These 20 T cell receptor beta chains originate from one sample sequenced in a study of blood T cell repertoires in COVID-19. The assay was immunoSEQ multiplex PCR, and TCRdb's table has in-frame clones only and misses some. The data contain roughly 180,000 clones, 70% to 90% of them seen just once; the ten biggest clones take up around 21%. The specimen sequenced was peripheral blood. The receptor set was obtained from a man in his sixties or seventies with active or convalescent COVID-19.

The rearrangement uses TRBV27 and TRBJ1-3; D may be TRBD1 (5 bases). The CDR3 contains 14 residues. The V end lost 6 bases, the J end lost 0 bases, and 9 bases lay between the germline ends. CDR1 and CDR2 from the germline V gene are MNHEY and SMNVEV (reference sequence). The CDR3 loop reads CASSVDISGNTIYF. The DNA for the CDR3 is TGTGCCAGCAGCGTGGACATCTCTGGAAACACCATATATTTT.

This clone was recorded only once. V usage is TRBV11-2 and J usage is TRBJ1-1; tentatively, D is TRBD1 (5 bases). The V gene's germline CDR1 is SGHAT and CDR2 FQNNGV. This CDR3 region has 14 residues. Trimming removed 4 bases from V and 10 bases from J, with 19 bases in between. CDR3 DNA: TGTGCCAGCAGCTCCCCAGGGACCCTCGGGGGAGCTTTCTTT. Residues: CASSSPGTLGGAFF. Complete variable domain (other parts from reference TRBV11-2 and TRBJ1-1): EAGVAQSPRYKIIEKRQSVAFWCNPISGHATLYWYQQILGQGPKLLIQFQNNGVVDDSQLPKDRFSAERLKGVDSTLKIQPAKLEDSAVYLCASSSPGTLGGAFFGQGTRLTVV.

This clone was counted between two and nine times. CDR3 sequence: CASSLSDDSPLHF. The CDR3 nucleotides are TGTGCCAGCAGCTTGTCAGATGATTCACCCCTCCACTTT. V is TRBV11-3 and J is TRBJ1-6; the D is unclear. Germline V gene sequence: CDR1 SGHNT, CDR2 YENEEA. CDR3 length equals 13 residues. V dropped 3 bases and J dropped 8 bases, with 8 bases sitting between them.

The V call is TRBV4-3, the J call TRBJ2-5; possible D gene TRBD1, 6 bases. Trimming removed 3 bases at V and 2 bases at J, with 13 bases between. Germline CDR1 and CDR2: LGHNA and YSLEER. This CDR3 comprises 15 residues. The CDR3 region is CASSQLLDRQETQYF. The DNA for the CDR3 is TGCGCCAGCAGCCAGCTTTTGGACAGACAAGAGACCCAGTACTTC.

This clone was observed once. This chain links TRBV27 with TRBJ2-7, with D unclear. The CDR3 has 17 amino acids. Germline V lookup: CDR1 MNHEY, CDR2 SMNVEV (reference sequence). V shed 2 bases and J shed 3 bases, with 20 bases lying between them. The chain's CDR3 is CASSLRYRRSMVYEQYF. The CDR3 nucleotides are TGTGCCAGCAGTTTAAGGTACAGACGTTCCATGGTCTACGAGCAGTACTTC.

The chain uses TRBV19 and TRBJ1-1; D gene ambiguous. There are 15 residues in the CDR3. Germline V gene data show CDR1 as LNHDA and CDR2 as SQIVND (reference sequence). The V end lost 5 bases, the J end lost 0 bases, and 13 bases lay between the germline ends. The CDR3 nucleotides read TGTGCCAGTAGTTCCCCGACACAAATGAACACTGAAGCTTTCTTT. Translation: CASSSPTQMNTEAFF.

CDR3 residues: CASNPLGSNQPQHF. DNA of the CDR3: TGTGCCAGCAATCCACTGGGCAGCAATCAGCCCCAGCATTTT. This chain links TRBV6-5 with TRBJ1-5; no firm D call. V lost 7 bases to trimming and J lost 1 base, with 11 bases between them. The germline V gene encodes CDR1 MNHEY and CDR2 SVGAGI. The CDR3 runs 14 residues.

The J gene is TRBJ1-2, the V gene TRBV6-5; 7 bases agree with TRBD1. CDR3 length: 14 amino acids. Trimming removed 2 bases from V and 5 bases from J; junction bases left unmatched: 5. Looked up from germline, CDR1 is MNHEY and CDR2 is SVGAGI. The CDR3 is CASSYIDREYGYTF. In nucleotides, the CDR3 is TGTGCCAGCAGTTACATAGACAGGGAATATGGCTACACCTTC.

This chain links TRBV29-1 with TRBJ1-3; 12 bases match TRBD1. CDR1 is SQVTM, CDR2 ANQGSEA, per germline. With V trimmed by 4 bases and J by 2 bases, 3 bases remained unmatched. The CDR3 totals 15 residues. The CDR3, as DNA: TGCAGCGTTGGGGGACAGGGGGCAACTGGAAACACCATATATTTT. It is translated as CSVGGQGATGNTIYF.

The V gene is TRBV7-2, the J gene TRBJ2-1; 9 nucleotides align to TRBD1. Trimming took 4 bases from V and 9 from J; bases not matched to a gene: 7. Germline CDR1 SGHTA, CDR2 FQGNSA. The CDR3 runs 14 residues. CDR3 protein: CASSSPGTGIEQFF. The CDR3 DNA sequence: TGTGCCAGCAGCTCGCCCGGGACAGGGATTGAGCAGTTCTTC.

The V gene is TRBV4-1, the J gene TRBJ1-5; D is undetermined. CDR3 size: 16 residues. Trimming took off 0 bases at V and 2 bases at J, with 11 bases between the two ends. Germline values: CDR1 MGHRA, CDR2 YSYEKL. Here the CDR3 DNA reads TGCGCCAGCAGCCAAGAAACGGGGATTCGCAATCAGCCCCAGCATTTT. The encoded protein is CASSQETGIRNQPQHF.

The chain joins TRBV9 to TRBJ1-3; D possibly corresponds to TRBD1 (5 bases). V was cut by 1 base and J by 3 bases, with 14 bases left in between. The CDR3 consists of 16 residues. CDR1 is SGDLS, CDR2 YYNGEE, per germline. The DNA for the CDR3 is TGTGCCAGCAGCGTACTCCCGGGGGACGATGGAAACACCATATATTTT. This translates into CASSVLPGDDGNTIYF.

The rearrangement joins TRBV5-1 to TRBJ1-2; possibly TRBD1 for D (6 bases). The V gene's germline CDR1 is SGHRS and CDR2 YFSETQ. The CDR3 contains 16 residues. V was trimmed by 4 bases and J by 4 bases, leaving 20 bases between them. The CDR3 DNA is TGCGCCAGCAGCACAGTCTACAGGGAGAGGAGCTATGGCTACACCTTC. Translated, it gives CASSTVYRERSYGYTF.

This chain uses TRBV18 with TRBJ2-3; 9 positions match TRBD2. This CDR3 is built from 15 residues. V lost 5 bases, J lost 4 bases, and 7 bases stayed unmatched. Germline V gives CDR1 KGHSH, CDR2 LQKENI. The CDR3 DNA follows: TGTGCCAGCTCATCCATTAGCGGGAGAGCAGATACGCAGTATTTT. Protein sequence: CASSSISGRADTQYF.

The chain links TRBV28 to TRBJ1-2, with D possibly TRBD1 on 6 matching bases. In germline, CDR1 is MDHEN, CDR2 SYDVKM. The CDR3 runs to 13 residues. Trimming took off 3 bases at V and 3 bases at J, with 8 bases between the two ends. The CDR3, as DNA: TGTGCCAGCAGTTTCAACAGGGACTATGGCTACACCTTC. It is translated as CASSFNRDYGYTF.

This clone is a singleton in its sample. CDR3 amino acids: CASSLGQAGANVLTF. CDR3 coding DNA: TGTGCCAGCAGCTTAGGGCAGGCTGGGGCCAACGTCCTGACTTTC. The chain employs TRBV11-2 and TRBJ2-6; D ambiguous. V lost 1 base, J lost 2 bases, and 6 bases lay in between. The CDR3 covers 15 residues. CDR1 SGHAT and CDR2 FQNNGV come from the germline V gene.

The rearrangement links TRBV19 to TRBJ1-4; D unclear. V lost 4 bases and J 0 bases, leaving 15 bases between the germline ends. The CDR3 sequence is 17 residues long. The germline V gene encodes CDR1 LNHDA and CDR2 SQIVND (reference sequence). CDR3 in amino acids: CASSRNGRAATNEKLFF. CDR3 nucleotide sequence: TGTGCCAGTAGTAGAAACGGGAGAGCGGCAACTAATGAAAAACTGTTTTTT.

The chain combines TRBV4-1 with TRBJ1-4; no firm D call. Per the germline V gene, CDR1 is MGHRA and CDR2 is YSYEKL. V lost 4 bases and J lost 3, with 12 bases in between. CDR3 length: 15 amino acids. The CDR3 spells CASSRSGLANEKLFF. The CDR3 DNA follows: TGCGCCAGCAGCCGGTCGGGTTTGGCTAATGAAAAACTGTTTTTT.

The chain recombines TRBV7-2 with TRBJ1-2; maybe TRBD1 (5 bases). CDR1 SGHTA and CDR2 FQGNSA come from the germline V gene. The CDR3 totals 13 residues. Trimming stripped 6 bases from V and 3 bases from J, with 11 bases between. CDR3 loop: CASRPLRDYGYTF. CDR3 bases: TGTGCCAGCAGACCTCTCAGGGACTATGGCTACACCTTC.

CDR3 DNA: TGCAGCGTATCGACAGGGATCGTAGCTAACTATGGCTACACCTTC. The encoded protein is CSVSTGIVANYGYTF. The chain couples TRBV29-1 to TRBJ1-2; TRBD1 matches 7 bases. Germline V gene lookup returns CDR1 SQVTM and CDR2 ANQGSEA. V trimming: 6 bases; J trimming: 0 bases; junction bases outside the gene matches: 10. This CDR3 is built from 15 residues.